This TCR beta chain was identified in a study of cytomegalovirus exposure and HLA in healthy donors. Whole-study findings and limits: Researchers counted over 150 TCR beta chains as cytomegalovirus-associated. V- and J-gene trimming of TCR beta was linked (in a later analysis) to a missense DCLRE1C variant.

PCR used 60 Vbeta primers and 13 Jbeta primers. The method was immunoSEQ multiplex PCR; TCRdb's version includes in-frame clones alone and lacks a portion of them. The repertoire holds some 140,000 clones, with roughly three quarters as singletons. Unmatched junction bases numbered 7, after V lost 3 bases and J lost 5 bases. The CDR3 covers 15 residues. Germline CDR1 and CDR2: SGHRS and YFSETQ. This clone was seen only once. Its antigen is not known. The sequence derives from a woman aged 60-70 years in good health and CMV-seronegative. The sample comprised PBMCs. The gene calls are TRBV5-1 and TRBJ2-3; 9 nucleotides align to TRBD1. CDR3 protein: CASSSQNRGRDTQYF. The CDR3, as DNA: TGCGCCAGCAGCTCACAAAACAGGGGGCGAGATACGCAGTATTTT.